The 14 T cell receptor beta chains in this list originate from one sample, sequenced in a study of beta chain features in type 1 diabetes. Expressed TCRB transcripts were sequenced because the isolated RNA had all been reverse transcribed beforehand. Produced via immunoSEQ multiplex PCR; TCRdb's table is partial and in-frame only. The sample shows roughly 450,000 clones, approximately 15% of them seen only once. The sequencing sample was made of naive CD4+ T cells from blood. The source is a man aged 30-40 years in good health.

Notes on this clone: At the DNA level, this CDR3 is encoded by other sequences in the same sample as well. The rearrangement uses TRBV7-2 and TRBJ2-2, with D uncertain. CDR1 and CDR2 (germline): SGHTA, FQGNSA. CDR3 length: 12 amino acids. Between the trimmed V and J ends, which lost 1 base and 3 bases, there was a span of 0 bases. The CDR3 loop is CASSLDTGELFF. Here the CDR3 DNA reads TGTGCCAGCAGCTTAGACACCGGGGAGCTGTTTTTT.

This clone was found a few times. This chain connects TRBV7-2 to TRBJ2-5, with 11 bases that match TRBD2. The J segment lost 5 bases and the V segment lost 5 bases, leaving 1 base of the junction unmatched. Germline CDR1 and CDR2: SGHTA and FQGNSA. This CDR3 comprises 13 residues. The CDR3 here is CASSASGRETQYF. The DNA for the CDR3 is TGTGCCAGCAGCGCTAGCGGGAGGGAGACCCAGTACTTC.

The J gene is TRBJ1-2, the V gene TRBV7-8, with 7 bases that match TRBD1. The CDR3 has 12 residues. Looked up from germline, CDR1 is SGHVS and CDR2 is FQNEAQ. V gave up 5 bases and J gave up 8 bases; unmatched junction bases: 5. CDR3 sequence: CASSVGGVGYTF. The CDR3 nucleotides are TGTGCCAGCAGCGTAGGGGGCGTAGGCTACACCTTC.

A few counts support this clone. V is TRBV20-1 and J is TRBJ1-2; no firm D call. The CDR3 runs to 11 residues. The germline CDR1 and CDR2 sequences are DFQATT and SNEGSKA (reference sequence). Trimming shortened V by 3 bases and J by 9 bases, and 11 bases separated the two germline ends. CDR3 coding DNA: TGCAGTGCTAGTTACAGACGAAGCTACACCTTC. Protein sequence: CSASYRRSYTF.

The chain has TRBV4-3 and TRBJ1-2, with D unresolved. This CDR3 contains 14 residues. CDR1 is LGHNA, CDR2 YSLEER, per germline. V gave up 1 base and J gave up 2 bases, with 8 bases separating them. DNA of the CDR3: TGCGCCAGCAGCCAAGTATCGACCAACTATGGCTACACCTTC. Protein sequence: CASSQVSTNYGYTF.

V gene TRBV6-5 combines with J gene TRBJ2-7; no definite D call. Deletions cut 2 bases from V and 0 bases from J, with 11 bases between. Looked up from germline, CDR1 is MNHEY and CDR2 is SVGAGI. The CDR3 spans 15 residues. CDR3 region: CASSYAGPSSYEQYV. In nucleotides, the CDR3 is TGTGCCAGCAGTTACGCTGGACCGAGCTCCTACGAGCAGTACGTC.

The rearrangement uses TRBV9 and TRBJ2-1; D gene uncertain. Germline loops: CDR1 SGDLS, CDR2 YYNGEE. V lost 2 bases to trimming and J lost 0 bases, with 12 bases between them. CDR3 length: 16 residues. Written as DNA, the CDR3 is TGTGCCAGCAGCGTCGGTCCTCAAAGCTCCTACAATGAGCAGTTCTTC. Protein product: CASSVGPQSSYNEQFF.

The rearrangement joins TRBV29-1 to TRBJ2-7; tentatively, D is TRBD1 or TRBD2 (5 bases each). V was trimmed by 7 bases and J by 1 base, leaving 11 bases between them. Germline CDR1 reads SQVTM; CDR2 reads ANQGSEA. The CDR3 runs 12 residues. The CDR3, as DNA: TGCAGCGCCCGGGACGGATCCTACGAGCAGTACTTC. Its translation: CSARDGSYEQYF.

This chain connects TRBV4-1 to TRBJ2-6; perhaps TRBD2 as D (6 bases). Germline V lookup: CDR1 MGHRA, CDR2 YSYEKL. Trimming cost V 1 base and J 4 bases, with 17 bases left between them. The CDR3 has 18 residues. CDR3 sequence: CASSQGRGGATGANVLTF. The CDR3 bases are TGCGCCAGCAGCCAAGGGAGGGGCGGGGCGACAGGGGCCAACGTCCTGACTTTC.

This clone showed up just a few times. J is TRBJ2-1 and V is TRBV27, with TRBD1 identical over 8 bases. The V and J ends lost 3 bases and 12 bases, in that order; junction bases with no gene match: 7. This CDR3 has 13 amino acids. Germline CDR1 MNHEY, CDR2 SMNVEV (reference sequence). The CDR3 loop reads CASSLTPDRVQFF. The DNA for the CDR3 is TGTGCCAGCAGTTTGACCCCGGACAGGGTGCAGTTCTTC.

The chain uses TRBV11-3 and TRBJ2-1; no definite D call. Germline V gene data show CDR1 as SGHNT and CDR2 as YENEEA. The CDR3 has 14 amino acids. With 7 bases removed from V and 6 bases from J, the gap between germline ends came to 16 bases. CDR3 protein: CASTTGRSSNEQFF. The CDR3 bases are TGTGCCAGCACCACGGGCAGATCGAGCAATGAGCAGTTCTTC.

This clone has a handful of counts. The rearrangement links TRBV7-9 to TRBJ1-2, with D tentatively TRBD1 (5 bases). Germline assignment: CDR1 SEHNR and CDR2 FQNEAQ (reference sequence). The CDR3 covers 13 residues. The V and J ends lost 1 base and 3 bases respectively, with 6 bases between them. The CDR3 protein is CASSLEQDYGYTF. In DNA, the CDR3 is TGTGCCAGCAGCTTAGAACAGGACTATGGCTACACCTTC.

This sequence joins TRBV9 and TRBJ2-1; TRBD2 aligns across 10 bases. CDR3 length: 16 residues. The germline V gene has CDR1 SGDLS and CDR2 YYNGEE. J was trimmed by 1 base and V by 3 bases; bases with no gene match: 4. The CDR3: CASSGLAGESYNEQFF. The DNA for the CDR3 is TGTGCCAGCAGCGGGCTAGCGGGGGAATCCTACAATGAGCAGTTCTTC.

CDR3 sequence (DNA): TGTGCCAGCAGCTTGGGAGGGCCAAACTCCTACAATGAGCAGTTCTTC. This translates into CASSLGGPNSYNEQFF. This rearrangement joins TRBV5-4 to TRBJ2-1; D perhaps matches TRBD2 (5 bases). Trimming took 0 bases from V and 0 from J, leaving 10 bases between them. Germline V gene sequence: CDR1 SGHNT, CDR2 YYREEE (reference sequence). The CDR3 runs 16 residues.